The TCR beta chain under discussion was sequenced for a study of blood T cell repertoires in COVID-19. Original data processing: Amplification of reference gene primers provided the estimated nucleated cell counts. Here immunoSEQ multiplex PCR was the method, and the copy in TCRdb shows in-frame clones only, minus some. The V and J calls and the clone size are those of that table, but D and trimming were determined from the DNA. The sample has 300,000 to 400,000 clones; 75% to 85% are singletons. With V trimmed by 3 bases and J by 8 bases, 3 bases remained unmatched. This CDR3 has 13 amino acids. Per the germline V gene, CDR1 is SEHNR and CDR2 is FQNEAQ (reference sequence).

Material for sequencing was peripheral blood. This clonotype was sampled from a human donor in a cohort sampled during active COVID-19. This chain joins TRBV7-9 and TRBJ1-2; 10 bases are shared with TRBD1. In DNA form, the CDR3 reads TGTGCCAGCAGCTTTGGACAGGGGGAGGGCTACACCTTC. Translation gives CASSFGQGEGYTF.